The 12 T cell receptor beta chains presented below share a single source sample, sequenced in a study of T cells in Graves' hyperthyroidism and ophthalmopathy. Researchers took RNA transcripts and amplified the TCR beta CDR3 regions from them. In the first-round RT-PCR of the TCR CDR3, the HTBI primer set was used. MiXCR was run by TCRdb on the multiplex PCR reads, yielding one entry per CDR3 protein. This table holds a few hundred thousand distinct CDR3 sequences, about 45% found once. The sample comprised peripheral blood or thyroid tissue (not recorded which). The receptors here all came from a woman under 30 with Graves' hyperthyroidism.

About this clonotype: The junction and the germline gene differ at one end; a read error may be behind it. This chain uses TRBV2 with TRBJ1-3; D perhaps matches TRBD1 (6 bases). The CDR3 sequence is 17 residues long. CDR1 is SNHLY, CDR2 FYNNEI, per germline. CDR3 bases: TGTGCCAGCAGTCCGCTGGACAGAGACACTACTGGAGACACCACATATTTT. This translates into CASSPLDRDTTGDTTYF.

Details on this clonotype: A much larger clone sits a single nucleotide away, making a read error possible. No conserved phenylalanine or tryptophan ends this CDR3, so it is likely a read error. The chain is built from TRBV6-1 and TRBJ1-2; D is unclear. The germline V gene encodes CDR1 MNHNS and CDR2 SASEGT. The CDR3 has 13 amino acids. With 0 bases removed from V and 8 bases from J, the gap between germline ends came to 10 bases. CDR3 sequence (DNA): TGTGCCAGCAGTGAAGCAAACAGCAGGGGCTACACCCTC. Translation gives CASSEANSRGYTL.

The V call is TRBV20-1, the J call TRBJ2-1, with D tentatively TRBD2 (6 bases). V gave up 6 bases and J gave up 8 bases, with 17 bases separating them. From germline, CDR1 is DFQATT and CDR2 SNEGSKA (reference sequence). The CDR3 sequence is 13 residues long. CDR3 DNA: TGCAGTGCACCCAGGGCGGGAATGTATGAGCAGTTCTTC. It codes for CSAPRAGMYEQFF.

This clonotype was seen once. This chain joins TRBV20-1 and TRBJ1-1; perhaps TRBD1 as D (6 bases). The length of the CDR3 is 15 residues. The germline V gene encodes CDR1 DFQATT and CDR2 SNEGSKA (reference sequence). V shed 6 bases and J shed 5 bases, with 22 bases lying between them. CDR3: CSARKMAGGSTEAFF. The CDR3 nucleotides read TGCAGTGCGAGAAAGATGGCCGGGGGCAGTACTGAAGCTTTCTTT.

This clonotype was seen more than once but under ten times. V usage is TRBV14 and J usage is TRBJ2-3, with 7 bases lining up with TRBD2. Germline CDR1 and CDR2: SGHDN and FVKESK. The V and J ends lost 4 bases and 4 bases, in that order; junction bases with no gene match: 11. The CDR3 length is 16 residues. CDR3 sequence (DNA): TGTGCCAGCAGCCGGCTCGGGGGGAGCGCGGCAGATACGCAGTATTTT. This sequence encodes CASSRLGGSAADTQYF.

The chain carries TRBV2 and TRBJ1-2; unclear D gene. This CDR3 has 16 amino acids. CDR1 is SNHLY, CDR2 FYNNEI, per germline. V was clipped by 4 bases and J by 4 bases, with 19 bases between them. The CDR3 sequence: CASSAYPSLSIYGYTF. DNA of the CDR3: TGTGCCAGCAGTGCTTACCCCTCTCTCTCCATCTATGGCTACACCTTC. Using reference TRBV2 and TRBJ1-2 for the parts outside the CDR3, the full variable domain is EPEVTQTPSHQVTQMGQEVILRCVPISNHLYFYWYRQILGQKVEFLVSFYNNEISEKSEIFDDQFSVERPDGSNFTLKIRSTKLEDSAMYFCASSAYPSLSIYGYTFGSGTRLTVV.

This clonotype was counted at least ten times. The rearrangement links TRBV5-4 to TRBJ2-7, with TRBD2 matching 8 bases. This CDR3 is 15 amino acids long. After removal of 3 bases from V and 2 bases from J, the junction contained 7 bases not matched to a gene. CDR1 and CDR2 from the germline V gene are SGHNT and YYREEE (reference sequence). Here the CDR3 reads CASSSDAGGTYEQYF. CDR3 sequence (DNA): TGTGCCAGCAGCTCTGACGCGGGGGGAACCTACGAGCAGTACTTC.

This sequence joins TRBV7-8 and TRBJ1-5, with 7 nucleotides matching TRBD1. The ends lost 6 bases at V and 3 bases at J; junction bases unmatched: 8. The CDR3 loop spans 15 amino acids. The germline gives CDR1 SGHVS, CDR2 FQNEAQ. The CDR3, as DNA: TGTGCCAGCAGTTTACCACAGGGGCACAATCAGCCCCAGCATTTT. This sequence encodes CASSLPQGHNQPQHF.

This clonotype came up many times. The rearrangement links TRBV5-8 to TRBJ2-7; TRBD1 matches 8 bases. Germline V lookup: CDR1 SGHTS, CDR2 YDEGEE. V was clipped by 4 bases and J by 7 bases; unmatched bases: 7. CDR3 length equals 13 residues. The CDR3 bases are TGTGCCAGCAGCAAGACAGGGGTGGAAGAGCAGTACTTC. Residues: CASSKTGVEEQYF.

This clonotype was detected once. V is TRBV29-1 and J is TRBJ1-2, with TRBD1 as a possible D gene (5 bases). Germline values: CDR1 SQVTM, CDR2 ANQGSEA. The V end was cut by 7 bases, the J end by 7 bases, with 13 bases between. The CDR3 consists of 11 residues. CDR3 coding DNA: TGCAGCGCCCGTCGGGGCGGTGGCTACACCTTC. This sequence encodes CSARRGGGYTF. Drawing the rest from reference TRBV29-1 and TRBJ1-2, the complete variable domain is SAVISQKPSRDICQRGTSLTIQCQVDSQVTMMFWYRQQPGQSLTLIATANQGSEATYESGFVIDKFPISRPNLTFSTLTVSNMSPEDSSIYLCSARRGGGYTFGSGTRLTVV.

This clonotype was recorded a few times. The V gene is TRBV3-1, the J gene TRBJ1-4; D call uncertain. Germline V gene lookup returns CDR1 LGHDT and CDR2 YNNKEL (reference sequence). Trimming left V 0 bases short and J 4 bases short, with 12 bases between. This CDR3 comprises 16 residues. The CDR3 nucleotides read TGTGCCAGCAGCCAAGATCTCCCTCGCAGTAATGAAAAACTGTTTTTT. Translated: CASSQDLPRSNEKLFF.

The sample holds many counts of this clonotype. J is TRBJ1-1 and V is TRBV15; TRBD1 might be the D (5 bases). CDR3 length: 17 residues. CDR1 and CDR2 from the germline V gene are LNHNV and YYDKDF (reference sequence). V dropped 4 bases and J dropped 4 bases, with 22 bases sitting between them. CDR3 protein: CATSIRLTGRVVTEAFF. The CDR3 nucleotides are TGTGCCACCAGCATTAGACTAACAGGACGCGTAGTCACTGAAGCTTTCTTT.